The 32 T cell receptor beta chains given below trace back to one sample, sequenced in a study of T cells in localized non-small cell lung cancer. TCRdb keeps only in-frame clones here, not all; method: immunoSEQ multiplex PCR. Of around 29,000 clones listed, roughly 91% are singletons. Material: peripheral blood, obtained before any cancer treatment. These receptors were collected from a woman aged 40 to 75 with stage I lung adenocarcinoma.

The CDR3, as DNA: TGTGCCAGTAGTGCCGGGACAGGGTTCGGGGCCAACGTCCTGACTTTC. Amino acids: CASSAGTGFGANVLTF. The rearrangement links TRBV19 to TRBJ2-6; 9 nucleotides agree with TRBD1. CDR1 and CDR2 (germline): LNHDA, SQIVND (reference sequence). The CDR3 spans 16 residues. V gave up 5 bases and J gave up 4 bases; unmatched junction bases: 6. The complete variable domain, with remaining parts taken from reference TRBV19 and TRBJ2-6, reads DGGITQSPKYLFRKEGQNVTLSCEQNLNHDAMYWYRQDPGQGLRLIYYSQIVNDFQKGDIAEGYSVSREKKESFPLTVTSAQKNPTAFYLCASSAGTGFGANVLTFGAGSRLTVL.

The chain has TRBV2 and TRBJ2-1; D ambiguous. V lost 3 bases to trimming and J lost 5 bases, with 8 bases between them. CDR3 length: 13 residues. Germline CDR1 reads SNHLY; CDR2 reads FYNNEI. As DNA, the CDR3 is TGTGCCAGCAGTGATCAGCAGAACAATGAGCAGTTCTTC. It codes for CASSDQQNNEQFF.

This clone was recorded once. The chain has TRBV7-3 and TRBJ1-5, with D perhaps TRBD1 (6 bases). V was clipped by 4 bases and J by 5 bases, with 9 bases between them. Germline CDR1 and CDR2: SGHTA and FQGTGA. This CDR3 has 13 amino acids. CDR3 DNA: TGTGCCAGCAGCTCTGACAGGTATCAGCCCCAGCATTTT. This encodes CASSSDRYQPQHF.

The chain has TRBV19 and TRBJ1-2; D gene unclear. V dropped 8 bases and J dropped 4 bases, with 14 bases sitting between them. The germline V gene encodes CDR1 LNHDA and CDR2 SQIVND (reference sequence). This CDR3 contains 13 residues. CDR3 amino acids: CASSGIEGYGYTF. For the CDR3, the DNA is TGTGCCAGTTCTGGAATAGAGGGCTATGGCTACACCTTC.

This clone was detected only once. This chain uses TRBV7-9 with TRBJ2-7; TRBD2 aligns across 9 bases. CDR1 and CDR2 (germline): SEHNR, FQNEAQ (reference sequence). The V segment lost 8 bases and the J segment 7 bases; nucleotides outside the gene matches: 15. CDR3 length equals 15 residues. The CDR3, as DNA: TGTGCCAGCGAAGGGGCGCTGGGACTAGCCTCTGAGCAGTACTTC. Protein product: CASEGALGLASEQYF.

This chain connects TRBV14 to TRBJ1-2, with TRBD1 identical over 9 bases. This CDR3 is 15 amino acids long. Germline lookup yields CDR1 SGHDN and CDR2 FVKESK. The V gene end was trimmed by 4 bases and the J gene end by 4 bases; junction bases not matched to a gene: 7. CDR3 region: CASSLRTGAGYGYTF. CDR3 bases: TGTGCCAGCAGCCTACGGACAGGGGCGGGCTATGGCTACACCTTC. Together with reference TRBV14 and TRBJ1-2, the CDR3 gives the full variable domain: EAGVTQFPSHSVIEKGQTVTLRCDPISGHDNLYWYRRVMGKEIKFLLHFVKESKQDESGMPNNRFLAERTGGTYSTLKVQPAELEDSGVYFCASSLRTGAGYGYTFGSGTRLTVV.

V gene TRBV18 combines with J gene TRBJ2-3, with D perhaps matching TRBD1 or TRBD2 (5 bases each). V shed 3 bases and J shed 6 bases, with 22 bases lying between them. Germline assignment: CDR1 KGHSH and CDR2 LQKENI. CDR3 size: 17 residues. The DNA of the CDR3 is TGTGCCAGCTCACCTCGTTCCGGGACGTACCCTGGGGATACGCAGTATTTT. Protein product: CASSPRSGTYPGDTQYF.

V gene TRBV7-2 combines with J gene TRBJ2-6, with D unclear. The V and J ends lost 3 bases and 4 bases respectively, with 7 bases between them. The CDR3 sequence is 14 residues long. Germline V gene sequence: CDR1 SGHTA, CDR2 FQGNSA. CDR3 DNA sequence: TGTGCCAGCAGCTTGCCCTCGGGGGCCAACGTCCTGACTTTC. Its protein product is CASSLPSGANVLTF.

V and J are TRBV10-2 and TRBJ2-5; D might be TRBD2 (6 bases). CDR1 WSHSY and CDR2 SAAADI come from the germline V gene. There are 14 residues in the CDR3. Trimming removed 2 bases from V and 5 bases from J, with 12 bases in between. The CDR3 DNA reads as TGCGCCAGCAGTGAGGCGGGGCTGGGGGAGACCCAGTACTTC. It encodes CASSEAGLGETQYF.

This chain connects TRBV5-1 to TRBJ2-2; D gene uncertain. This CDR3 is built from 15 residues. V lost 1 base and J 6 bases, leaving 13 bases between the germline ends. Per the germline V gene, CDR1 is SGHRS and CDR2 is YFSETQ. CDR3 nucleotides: TGCGCCAGCAGCTTGAACGAACGCTATTCCGGGGAGCTGTTTTTT. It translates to CASSLNERYSGELFF.

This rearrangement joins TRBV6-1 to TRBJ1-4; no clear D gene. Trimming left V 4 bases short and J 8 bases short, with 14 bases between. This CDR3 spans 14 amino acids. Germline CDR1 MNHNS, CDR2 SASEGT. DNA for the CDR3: TGTGCCAGCAGTGTGGGCAGCGCCGAGGAAAAACTGTTTTTT. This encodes CASSVGSAEEKLFF.

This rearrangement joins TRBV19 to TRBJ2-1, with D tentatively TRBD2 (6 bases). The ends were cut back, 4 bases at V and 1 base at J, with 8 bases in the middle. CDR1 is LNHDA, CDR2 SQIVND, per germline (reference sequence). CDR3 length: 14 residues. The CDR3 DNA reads TGTGCCAGTAGTAAGGCGGGGTCCTACAATGAGCAGTTCTTC. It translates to CASSKAGSYNEQFF.

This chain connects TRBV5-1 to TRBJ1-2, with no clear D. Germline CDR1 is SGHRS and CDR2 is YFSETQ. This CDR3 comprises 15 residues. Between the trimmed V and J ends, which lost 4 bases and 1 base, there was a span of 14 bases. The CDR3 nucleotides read TGCGCCAGCAGCCCAATCCCGGGAAGTAACTATGGCTACACCTTC. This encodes CASSPIPGSNYGYTF.

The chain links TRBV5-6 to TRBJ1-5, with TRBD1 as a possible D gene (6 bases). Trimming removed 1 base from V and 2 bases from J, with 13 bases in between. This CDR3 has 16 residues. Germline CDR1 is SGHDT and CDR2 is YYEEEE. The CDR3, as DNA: TGTGCCAGCAGCTTGTTCTACAGGGAGGGCAATCAGCCCCAGCATTTT. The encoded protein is CASSLFYREGNQPQHF. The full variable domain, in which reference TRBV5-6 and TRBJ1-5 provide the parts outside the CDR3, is DAGVTQSPTHLIKTRGQQVTLRCSPKSGHDTVSWYQQALGQGPQFIFQYYEEEERQRGNFPDRFSGHQFPNYSSELNVNALLLGDSALYLCASSLFYREGNQPQHFGDGTRLSIL.

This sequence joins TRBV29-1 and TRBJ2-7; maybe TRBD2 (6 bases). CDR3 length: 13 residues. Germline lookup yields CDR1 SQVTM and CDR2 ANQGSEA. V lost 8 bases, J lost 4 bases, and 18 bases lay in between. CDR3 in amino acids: CSYRDSIIYEQYF. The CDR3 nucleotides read TGCAGCTACCGGGACTCGATAATTTACGAGCAGTACTTC.

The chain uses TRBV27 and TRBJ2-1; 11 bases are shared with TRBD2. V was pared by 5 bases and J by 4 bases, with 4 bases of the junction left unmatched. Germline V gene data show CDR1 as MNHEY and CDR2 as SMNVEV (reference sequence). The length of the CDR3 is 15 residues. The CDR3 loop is CASSQLAGEYNEQFF. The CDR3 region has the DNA TGTGCCAGCAGTCAACTAGCGGGGGAATACAATGAGCAGTTCTTC.

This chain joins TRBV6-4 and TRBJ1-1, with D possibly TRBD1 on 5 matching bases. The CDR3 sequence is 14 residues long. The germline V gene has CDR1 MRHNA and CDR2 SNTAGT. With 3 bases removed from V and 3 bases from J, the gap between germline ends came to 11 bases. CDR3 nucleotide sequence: TGTGCCAGCAGTGAATCTCGAGGGGACACTGAAGCTTTCTTT. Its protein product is CASSESRGDTEAFF.

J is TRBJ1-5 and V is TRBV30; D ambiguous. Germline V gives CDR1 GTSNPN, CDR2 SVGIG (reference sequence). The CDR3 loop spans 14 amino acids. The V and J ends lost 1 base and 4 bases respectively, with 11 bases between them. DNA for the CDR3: TGTGCCTGGAGTGGAGCGGCCGATAATCAGCCCCAGCATTTT. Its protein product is CAWSGAADNQPQHF.

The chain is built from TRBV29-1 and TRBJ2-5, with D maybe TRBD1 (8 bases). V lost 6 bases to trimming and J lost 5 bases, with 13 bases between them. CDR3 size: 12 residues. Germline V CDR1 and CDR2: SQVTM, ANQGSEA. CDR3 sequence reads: CSVDREGETQYF. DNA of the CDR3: TGCAGCGTGGACAGGGAGGGCGAGACCCAGTACTTC.

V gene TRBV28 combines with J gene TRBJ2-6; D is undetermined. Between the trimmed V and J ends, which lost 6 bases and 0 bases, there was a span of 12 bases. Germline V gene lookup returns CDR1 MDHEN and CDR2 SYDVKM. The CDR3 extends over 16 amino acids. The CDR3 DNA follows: TGTGCCAGCAGGGGCACAGTTAGCTCTGGGGCCAACGTCCTGACTTTC. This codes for CASRGTVSSGANVLTF.

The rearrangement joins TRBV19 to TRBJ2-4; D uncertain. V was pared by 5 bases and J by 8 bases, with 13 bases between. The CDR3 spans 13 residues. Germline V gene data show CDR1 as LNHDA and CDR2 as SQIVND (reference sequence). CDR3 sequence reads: CASSRKSGDIQYF. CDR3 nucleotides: TGTGCCAGTAGTCGAAAATCAGGAGACATTCAGTACTTC.

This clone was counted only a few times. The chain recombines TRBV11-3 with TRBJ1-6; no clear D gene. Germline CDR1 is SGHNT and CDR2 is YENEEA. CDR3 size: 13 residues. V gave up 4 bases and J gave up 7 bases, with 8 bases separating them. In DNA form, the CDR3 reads TGTGCCAGCAGCTCGAGCCCGAATTCACCCCTCCACTTT. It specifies CASSSSPNSPLHF.

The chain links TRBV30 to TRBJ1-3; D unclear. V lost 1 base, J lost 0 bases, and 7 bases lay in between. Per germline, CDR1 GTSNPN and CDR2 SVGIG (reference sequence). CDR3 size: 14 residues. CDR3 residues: CAWSERGSGNTIYF. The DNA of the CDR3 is TGTGCCTGGAGTGAACGGGGCTCTGGAAACACCATATATTTT.

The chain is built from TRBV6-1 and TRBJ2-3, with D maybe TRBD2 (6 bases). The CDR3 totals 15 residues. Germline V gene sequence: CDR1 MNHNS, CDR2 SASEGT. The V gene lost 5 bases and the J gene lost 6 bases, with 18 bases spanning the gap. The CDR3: CASSSGLTGRDTQYF. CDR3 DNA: TGTGCCAGCAGTTCGGGACTCACTGGCAGGGATACGCAGTATTTT.

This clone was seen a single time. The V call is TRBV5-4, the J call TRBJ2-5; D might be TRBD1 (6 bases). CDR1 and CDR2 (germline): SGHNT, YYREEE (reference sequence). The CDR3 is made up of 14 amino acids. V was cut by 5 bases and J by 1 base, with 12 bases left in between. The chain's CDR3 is CASRQGASQETQYF. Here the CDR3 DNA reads TGTGCCAGCAGACAGGGAGCATCCCAAGAGACCCAGTACTTC. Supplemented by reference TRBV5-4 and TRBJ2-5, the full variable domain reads ETGVTQSPTHLIKTRGQQVTLRCSSQSGHNTVSWYQQALGQGPQFIFQYYREEENGRGNFPPRFSGLQFPNYSSELNVNALELDDSALYLCASRQGASQETQYFGPGTRLLVL.

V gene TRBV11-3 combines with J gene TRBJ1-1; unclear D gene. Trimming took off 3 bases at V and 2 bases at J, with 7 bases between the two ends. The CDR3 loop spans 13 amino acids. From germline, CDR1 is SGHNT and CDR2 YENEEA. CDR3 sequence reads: CASSFGSNTEAFF. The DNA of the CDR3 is TGTGCCAGCAGCTTCGGGAGTAACACTGAAGCTTTCTTT.

The CDR3 spells CASSLGQNGYTF. CDR3 nucleotide sequence: TGTGCCAGCAGCTTAGGCCAGAATGGCTACACCTTC. The rearrangement joins TRBV7-9 to TRBJ1-2, with no clear D. V lost 1 base to trimming and J lost 6 bases, with 6 bases between them. This CDR3 spans 12 amino acids. CDR1 is SEHNR, CDR2 FQNEAQ, per germline (reference sequence).

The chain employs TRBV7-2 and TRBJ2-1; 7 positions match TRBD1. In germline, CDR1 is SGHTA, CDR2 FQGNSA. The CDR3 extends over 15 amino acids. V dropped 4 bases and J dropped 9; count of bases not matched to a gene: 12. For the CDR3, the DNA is TGTGCCAGCAGCTCAGACAGGGCGTGGAGTGGTGAGCAGTTCTTC. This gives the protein CASSSDRAWSGEQFF.

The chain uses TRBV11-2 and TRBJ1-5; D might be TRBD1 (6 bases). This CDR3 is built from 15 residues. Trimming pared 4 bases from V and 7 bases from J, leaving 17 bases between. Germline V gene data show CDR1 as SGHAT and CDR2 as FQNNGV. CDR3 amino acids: CASSSLQGGNQPQHF. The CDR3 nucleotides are TGTGCCAGCAGCTCACTACAGGGAGGGAACCAGCCCCAGCATTTT.

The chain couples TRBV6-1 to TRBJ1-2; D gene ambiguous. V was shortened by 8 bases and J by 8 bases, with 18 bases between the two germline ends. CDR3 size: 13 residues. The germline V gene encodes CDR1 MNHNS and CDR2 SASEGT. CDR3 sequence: CASWLSGREGYTF. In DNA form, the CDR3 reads TGTGCCAGCTGGCTATCGGGTAGGGAGGGCTACACCTTC.

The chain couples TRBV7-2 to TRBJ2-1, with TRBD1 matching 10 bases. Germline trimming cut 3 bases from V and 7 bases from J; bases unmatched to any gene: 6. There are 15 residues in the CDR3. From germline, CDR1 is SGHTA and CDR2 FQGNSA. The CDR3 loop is CASSFDRGLRNEQFF. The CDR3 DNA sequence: TGTGCCAGCAGCTTTGACAGGGGGCTTCGAAATGAGCAGTTCTTC.

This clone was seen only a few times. The CDR3 reads CASSRSAEAFF. Written as DNA, the CDR3 is TGTGCCAGTAGTAGATCGGCCGAAGCTTTCTTT. The genes are TRBV19 and TRBJ1-1, with no clear D. This CDR3 is 11 amino acids long. Germline CDR1 LNHDA, CDR2 SQIVND (reference sequence). The V and J ends lost 4 bases and 8 bases respectively, with 8 bases between them. The complete variable domain, with remaining parts taken from reference TRBV19 and TRBJ1-1, reads DGGITQSPKYLFRKEGQNVTLSCEQNLNHDAMYWYRQDPGQGLRLIYYSQIVNDFQKGDIAEGYSVSREKKESFPLTVTSAQKNPTAFYLCASSRSAEAFFGQGTRLTVV.